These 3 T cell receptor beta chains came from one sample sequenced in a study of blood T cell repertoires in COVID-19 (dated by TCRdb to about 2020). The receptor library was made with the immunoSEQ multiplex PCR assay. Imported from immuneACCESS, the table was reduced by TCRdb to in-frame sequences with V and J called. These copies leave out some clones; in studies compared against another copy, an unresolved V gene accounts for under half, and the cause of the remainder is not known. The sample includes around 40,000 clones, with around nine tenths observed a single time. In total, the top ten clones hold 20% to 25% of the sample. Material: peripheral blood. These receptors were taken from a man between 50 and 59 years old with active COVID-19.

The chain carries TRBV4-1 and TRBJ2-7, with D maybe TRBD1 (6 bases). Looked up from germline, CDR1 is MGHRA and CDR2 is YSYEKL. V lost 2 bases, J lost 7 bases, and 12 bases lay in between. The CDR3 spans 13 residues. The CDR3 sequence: CASSQLRGGEQYF. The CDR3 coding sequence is TGCGCCAGCAGCCAACTCAGGGGTGGGGAGCAGTACTTC.

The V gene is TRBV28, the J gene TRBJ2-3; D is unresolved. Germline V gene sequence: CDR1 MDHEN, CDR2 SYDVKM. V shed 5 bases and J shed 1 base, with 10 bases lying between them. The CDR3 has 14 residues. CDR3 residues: CASSPLVGTDTQYF. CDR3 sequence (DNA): TGTGCCAGCAGTCCTCTAGTGGGCACAGATACGCAGTATTTT.

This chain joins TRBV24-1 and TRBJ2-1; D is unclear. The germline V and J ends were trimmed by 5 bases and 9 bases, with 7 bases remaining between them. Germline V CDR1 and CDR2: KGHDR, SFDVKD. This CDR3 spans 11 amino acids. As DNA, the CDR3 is TGTGCCACCAGTGGGCGGAGTGAGCAGTTCTTC. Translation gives CATSGRSEQFF.